The 26 T cell receptor beta chains in this list originate from one sample, sequenced in a study of persistence of HIV-infected CD4 T cells. No cognate antigen is known for these TCRs. Cells were stimulated with CMV-infected fibroblast lysates at approximately 10 ug/mL. CD40L/CD69 double-negative CD45RO-high memory CD4+ T cells were collected. The immunoSEQ assay was version 4, run in survey mode. The repertoire was sequenced with immunoSEQ multiplex PCR; TCRdb's copy has only in-frame clones and lacks some. The sample comprises 25,000 to 35,000 clones, approximately 85% of which are singletons, and about 0.86% rests with the top ten. The specimen comprised CD4+ T cells sorted from PBMCs after approximately 19-hour stimulation, sampled from a patient who received antiretroviral therapy. The source is an adult man with HIV who was CMV-seropositive.

The chain is built from TRBV6-5 and TRBJ2-5; 14 bases align to TRBD2. The CDR3 consists of 15 residues. The trim removed 6 bases at V and 4 bases at J, leaving 4 bases unmatched. Germline CDR1 and CDR2: MNHEY and SVGAGI. The chain's CDR3 is CASRETSGGAETQYF. The CDR3 nucleotides are TGTGCCAGCAGGGAGACTAGCGGGGGGGCAGAGACCCAGTACTTC.

This clone turned up a few times. The rearrangement uses TRBV5-5 and TRBJ1-6, with D possibly being TRBD1 (5 bases). CDR3 length: 15 residues. Germline V gene lookup returns CDR1 SGHKS and CDR2 YYEKEE (reference sequence). V was clipped by 1 base and J by 5 bases, with 10 bases between them. The CDR3 is CASSLKGADNSPLHF. The CDR3 coding sequence is TGTGCCAGCAGCTTGAAAGGGGCCGATAATTCACCCCTCCACTTT.

V gene TRBV2 combines with J gene TRBJ2-7; 9 bases are a match to TRBD1. Germline CDR1 and CDR2: SNHLY and FYNNEI. This CDR3 comprises 13 residues. The ends lost 7 bases at V and 4 bases at J; junction bases unmatched: 5. CDR3 residues: CASNGQGTYEQYF. The DNA for the CDR3 is TGTGCCAGCAATGGACAGGGGACGTACGAGCAGTACTTC. The full variable domain, completed using reference TRBV2 and TRBJ2-7, is EPEVTQTPSHQVTQMGQEVILRCVPISNHLYFYWYRQILGQKVEFLVSFYNNEISEKSEIFDDQFSVERPDGSNFTLKIRSTKLEDSAMYFCASNGQGTYEQYFGPGTRLTVT.

The chain couples TRBV27 to TRBJ1-2, with D possibly TRBD1 on 6 matching bases. This CDR3 is built from 13 residues. Trimming removed 3 bases from V and 6 bases from J, with 11 bases in between. Germline V CDR1 and CDR2: MNHEY, SMNVEV (reference sequence). Here the CDR3 reads CASSFREGDGYTF. The CDR3 DNA follows: TGTGCCAGCAGTTTCCGTGAGGGGGATGGCTACACCTTC.

The CDR3 nucleotides are TGTGCCAGCAGTTCCCGACGAGTCGACGGCTACACCTTC. Translating it yields CASSSRRVDGYTF. The chain carries TRBV12-3 or TRBV12-4 and TRBJ1-2, with D hard to call. This CDR3 contains 13 residues. Trimming stripped 4 bases from V and 8 bases from J, with 14 bases between.

The chain recombines TRBV6-6 with TRBJ1-2; the D is unclear. Germline assignment: CDR1 MNHNY and CDR2 SVGAGI (reference sequence). This CDR3 contains 15 residues. V lost 0 bases and J lost 1, with 9 bases in between. CDR3 sequence reads: CASSYSKQNNYGYTF. Written as DNA, the CDR3 is TGTGCCAGCAGTTACTCGAAACAGAATAACTATGGCTACACCTTC.

This chain links TRBV9 with TRBJ2-5; 9 bases align to TRBD2. The CDR3 contains 15 residues. Looked up from germline, CDR1 is SGDLS and CDR2 is YYNGEE. V trimming: 0 bases; J trimming: 4 bases; junction bases outside the gene matches: 4. The CDR3 DNA follows: TGTGCCAGCAGCGTAGTAGCGGGGGTCCGAGAGACCCAGTACTTC. As protein: CASSVVAGVRETQYF.

This sequence joins TRBV12-3 or TRBV12-4 and TRBJ1-2, with D maybe TRBD1 (6 bases). CDR3 length equals 12 residues. V lost 3 bases and J lost 8, with 10 bases in between. CDR3: CASSFAQGGYTF. The CDR3 DNA reads TGTGCCAGCAGTTTCGCACAGGGCGGCTACACCTTC.

This clone occurred once. V gene TRBV7-9 combines with J gene TRBJ2-3; 7 nucleotides agree with TRBD2. The CDR3 contains 12 residues. Germline V gene lookup returns CDR1 SEHNR and CDR2 FQNEAQ (reference sequence). J gave up 5 bases and V 5 bases, and 1 base lay outside the gene matches. The CDR3 sequence: CASSPGGDTQYF. Here the CDR3 DNA reads TGTGCCAGCAGCCCGGGGGGAGATACGCAGTATTTT. Filled out from reference TRBV7-9 and TRBJ2-3, the complete variable domain reads DTGVSQNPRHKITKRGQNVTFRCDPISEHNRLYWYRQTLGQGPEFLTYFQNEAQLEKSRLLSDRFSAERPKGSFSTLEIQRTEQGDSAMYLCASSPGGDTQYFGPGTRLTVL.

The rearrangement joins TRBV3-1 (or the pseudogene TRBV3-2) to TRBJ2-1, with D perhaps being TRBD1 or TRBD2 (6 bases each). This CDR3 has 17 residues. Trimming left V 0 bases short and J 6 bases short, with 18 bases between. Germline V gene data show CDR1 as LGHDT and CDR2 as YNNKEL (reference sequence). The CDR3 coding sequence is TGTGCCAGCAGCCAAGAGGTTTGGGGGGCCCCCCCCAATGAGCAGTTCTTC. It translates to CASSQEVWGAPPNEQFF.

The genes are TRBV27 and TRBJ2-1; TRBD2 matches at 8 bases. The trim removed 1 base at V and 0 bases at J, leaving 14 bases unmatched. The CDR3 spans 20 residues. Germline values: CDR1 MNHEY, CDR2 SMNVEV (reference sequence). The CDR3 protein is CASSLYGPAGAPFSYNEQFF. CDR3 DNA: TGTGCCAGCAGTTTATATGGTCCAGCGGGGGCCCCATTCTCCTACAATGAGCAGTTCTTC.

V usage is TRBV30 and J usage is TRBJ1-3; 8 bases match TRBD1. This CDR3 contains 15 residues. Germline CDR1 is GTSNPN and CDR2 is SVGIG (reference sequence). The trim removed 3 bases at V and 4 bases at J, leaving 8 bases unmatched. The CDR3 loop is CAWRDRASSGNTIYF. CDR3 sequence (DNA): TGTGCCTGGAGGGACAGGGCCAGTAGCGGAAACACCATATATTTT.

The V and J genes are TRBV6-2 or TRBV6-3 and TRBJ2-7, with TRBD2 as a possible D gene (6 bases). Germline V gives CDR1 MNHEY, CDR2 SVGEGT. This CDR3 comprises 17 residues. Trimming cost V 4 bases and J 3 bases, with 22 bases left between them. The CDR3 DNA reads TGTGCCAGCAGTTTTCCTCCGTCGGGGAGGAGGGACTACGAGCAGTACTTC. Its protein is CASSFPPSGRRDYEQYF.

This clone was detected a few times. The rearrangement uses TRBV28 and TRBJ1-5; D ambiguous. Germline V gives CDR1 MDHEN, CDR2 SYDVKM. V lost 10 bases and J lost 3, with 10 bases in between. The length of the CDR3 is 12 residues. The CDR3 DNA is TGTGCCACCCACGGGGTCAATCAGCCCCAGCATTTT. Translating gives CATHGVNQPQHF.

The chain is built from TRBV5-6 and TRBJ2-7; 8 nucleotides align to TRBD1. The germline gives CDR1 SGHDT, CDR2 YYEEEE. Trimming removed 3 bases from V and 3 bases from J; junction bases left unmatched: 11. The CDR3 runs 16 residues. The CDR3: CASSSGQGMPRYEQYF. The CDR3 DNA follows: TGTGCCAGCAGCTCCGGACAGGGAATGCCTCGCTACGAGCAGTACTTC.

The chain joins TRBV5-1 to TRBJ2-7, with 9 bases fitting TRBD1. Germline lookup yields CDR1 SGHRS and CDR2 YFSETQ. The CDR3 has 15 residues. The V segment lost 7 bases and the J segment 3 bases; nucleotides outside the gene matches: 11. The CDR3 spells CASSRTGANHYEQYF. CDR3 nucleotide sequence: TGCGCCAGCTCACGGACAGGGGCTAATCACTACGAGCAGTACTTC.

V gene TRBV2 combines with J gene TRBJ2-7; D is tentatively TRBD1 or TRBD2 (6 bases each). Per the germline V gene, CDR1 is SNHLY and CDR2 is FYNNEI. V lost 2 bases, J lost 4 bases, and 15 bases lay in between. There are 15 residues in the CDR3. DNA of the CDR3: TGTGCCAGCAGTGAACAGGCAGGGGAGGAATACGAGCAGTACTTC. It codes for CASSEQAGEEYEQYF.

This rearrangement joins TRBV27 to TRBJ1-4; D remains ambiguous. The CDR3 length is 14 residues. Germline lookup yields CDR1 MNHEY and CDR2 SMNVEV (reference sequence). V was shortened by 0 bases and J by 7 bases, with 9 bases between the two germline ends. CDR3 amino acids: CASSLSLVGEKLFF. CDR3 nucleotides: TGTGCCAGCAGTTTATCCCTAGTTGGTGAAAAACTGTTTTTT.

The CDR3 spells CASTGRTVYNEQFF. The CDR3 nucleotides are TGTGCCAGCACCGGACGGACAGTATACAATGAGCAGTTCTTC. V and J are TRBV2 and TRBJ2-1, with D perhaps TRBD1 (6 bases). The CDR3 is 14 residues long. V gave up 7 bases and J gave up 4 bases, with 14 bases separating them. Germline V gene sequence: CDR1 SNHLY, CDR2 FYNNEI.

The rearrangement joins TRBV2 to TRBJ2-6; D is unclear. Trimming left V 6 bases short and J 0 bases short, with 9 bases between. From germline, CDR1 is SNHLY and CDR2 FYNNEI. CDR3 length: 15 amino acids. CDR3: CASRGSISGANVLTF. The CDR3 DNA is TGTGCCAGCAGGGGCAGCATCTCTGGGGCCAACGTCCTGACTTTC.

The chain uses TRBV27 and TRBJ2-6; D is unclear. Germline V gives CDR1 MNHEY, CDR2 SMNVEV (reference sequence). V was trimmed by 0 bases and J by 0 bases, leaving 9 bases between them. The CDR3 loop spans 17 amino acids. The CDR3 DNA is TGTGCCAGCAGTTTATCGGCAGTGATCTCTGGGGCCAACGTCCTGACTTTC. Translating it yields CASSLSAVISGANVLTF. The variable domain in full, with the rest retrieved from reference TRBV27 and TRBJ2-6, is EAQVTQNPRYLITVTGKKLTVTCSQNMNHEYMSWYRQDPGLGLRQIYYSMNVEVTDKGDVPEGYKVSRKEKRNFPLILESPSPNQTSLYFCASSLSAVISGANVLTFGAGSRLTVL.

The V gene is TRBV29-1, the J gene TRBJ1-1; D gene unclear. Trimming took off 7 bases at V and 0 bases at J, with 9 bases between the two ends. The CDR3 spans 12 residues. The germline V gene encodes CDR1 SQVTM and CDR2 ANQGSEA. CDR3 DNA: TGCAGCGGCTTTACAGTGAACACTGAAGCTTTCTTT. Protein: CSGFTVNTEAFF.

The chain recombines TRBV7-9 with TRBJ1-1, with D possibly matching TRBD1 (5 bases). The CDR3 is 15 amino acids. Germline CDR1 SEHNR, CDR2 FQNEAQ (reference sequence). The V and J ends lost 2 bases and 4 bases respectively, with 14 bases between them. In DNA form, the CDR3 reads TGTGCCAGCAGCTTAACGGCCCGGAGGGGCACTGAAGCTTTCTTT. Residues: CASSLTARRGTEAFF. The complete variable domain, with remaining parts taken from reference TRBV7-9 and TRBJ1-1, reads DTGVSQNPRHKITKRGQNVTFRCDPISEHNRLYWYRQTLGQGPEFLTYFQNEAQLEKSRLLSDRFSAERPKGSFSTLEIQRTEQGDSAMYLCASSLTARRGTEAFFGQGTRLTVV.

The chain combines TRBV3-1 (or the pseudogene TRBV3-2) with TRBJ2-7; no definite D call. Germline assignment: CDR1 LGHDT and CDR2 YNNKEL (reference sequence). Trimming removed 4 bases from V and 6 bases from J, with 10 bases in between. The CDR3 loop spans 12 amino acids. Here the CDR3 DNA reads TGTGCCAGCAGCCCTGGGTCCCGCGAGCAGTACTTC. It is translated as CASSPGSREQYF.

J is TRBJ1-5 and V is TRBV5-1; weak D call: TRBD1 (5 bases). Germline V CDR1 and CDR2: SGHRS, YFSETQ. Trimming removed 4 bases at V and 1 base at J, with 12 bases between. The CDR3 is made up of 15 amino acids. The CDR3 loop reads CASSPDGGSNQPQHF. CDR3 in DNA: TGCGCCAGCAGCCCTGATGGGGGGAGCAATCAGCCCCAGCATTTT.

V gene TRBV2 combines with J gene TRBJ1-1; D is unclear. Trimming removed 6 bases from V and 0 bases from J, with 8 bases in between. From germline, CDR1 is SNHLY and CDR2 FYNNEI. CDR3 length: 13 residues. CDR3 nucleotides: TGTGCCAGCAGATTATCAGTGAACACTGAAGCTTTCTTT. Translating it yields CASRLSVNTEAFF.